These 29 T cell receptor beta chains originate from one sample sequenced in a study of shared clonotypes between healthy human individuals. The data were produced by immunoSEQ multiplex PCR, yet TCRdb's version contains in-frame clones alone and is incomplete. The repertoire holds more than 900,000 clones, with more than 75% as singletons. The sequenced material came from memory CD4+ T cells from PBMCs. Described subset: CD45RA-negative fraction. The receptor set was obtained from a man between 18 and 29 years old in good health. Some clones in this sample may be carry-over from other donors' samples.

This clone was detected ten times or more. The chain recombines TRBV6-6 with TRBJ2-7; D gene uncertain. This CDR3 is built from 15 residues. CDR1 and CDR2 from the germline V gene are MNHNY and SVGAGI (reference sequence). V was clipped by 2 bases and J by 7 bases, with 18 bases between them. This CDR3 reads CASSYPSQTKGEQYF. The CDR3 bases are TGTGCCAGCAGTTACCCATCACAGACCAAAGGGGAGCAGTACTTC.

The chain couples TRBV27 to TRBJ2-1, with TRBD2 matching over 10 bases. Germline CDR1 is MNHEY and CDR2 is SMNVEV (reference sequence). The trim removed 4 bases at V and 2 bases at J, leaving 5 bases unmatched. The CDR3 loop spans 16 amino acids. The CDR3 is CASSSSSGRTYNEQFF. The CDR3, as DNA: TGTGCCAGCAGTTCAAGTAGCGGGAGGACCTACAATGAGCAGTTCTTC.

The J gene is TRBJ1-3, the V gene TRBV5-1, with unresolved D. The CDR3 totals 13 residues. Germline CDR1 SGHRS, CDR2 YFSETQ. The germline V and J ends were trimmed by 4 bases and 0 bases, with 5 bases remaining between them. CDR3 sequence: CASSNYSGNTIYF. The CDR3 nucleotides read TGCGCCAGCAGCAACTACTCTGGAAACACCATATATTTT.

The chain couples TRBV19 to TRBJ1-3; D not resolved. This CDR3 comprises 14 residues. V dropped 7 bases and J dropped 4 bases, with 14 bases sitting between them. CDR1 is LNHDA and CDR2 is SQIVND in the germline V gene (reference sequence). The CDR3 is CASTTPTSGNTIYF. The CDR3 DNA follows: TGTGCCAGTACCACCCCTACTTCAGGAAACACCATATATTTT.

The rearrangement uses TRBV23-1 and TRBJ2-7, with D perhaps matching TRBD1 (6 bases). TRBV23-1 is filed as an ORF, its function uncertain. Trimming left V 7 bases short and J 3 bases short, with 19 bases between. The length of the CDR3 is 15 residues. This CDR3 reads CASTPGAPFLYEQYF. The CDR3, as DNA: TGCGCCAGCACCCCAGGGGCCCCTTTCCTCTACGAGCAGTACTTC.

V and J are TRBV5-4 and TRBJ2-1; D call uncertain. Trimming pared 0 bases from V and 4 bases from J, leaving 8 bases between. Germline loops: CDR1 SGHNT, CDR2 YYREEE (reference sequence). CDR3 size: 14 residues. Here the CDR3 DNA reads TGTGCCAGCAGCTTGGGCTTCGCTTACAATGAGCAGTTCTTC. This codes for CASSLGFAYNEQFF. The whole variable domain, filled in from reference TRBV5-4 and TRBJ2-1, reads ETGVTQSPTHLIKTRGQQVTLRCSSQSGHNTVSWYQQALGQGPQFIFQYYREEENGRGNFPPRFSGLQFPNYSSELNVNALELDDSALYLCASSLGFAYNEQFFGPGTRLTVL.

This clone was detected ten times or more. The V and J genes are TRBV7-8 and TRBJ1-1; D is unclear. The length of the CDR3 is 13 residues. Trimming pared 1 base from V and 7 bases from J, leaving 10 bases between. Germline CDR1 SGHVS, CDR2 FQNEAQ. CDR3: CASSLGGRREAFF. In DNA form, the CDR3 reads TGTGCCAGCAGCTTAGGAGGACGCCGTGAAGCTTTCTTT.

This clone was observed a handful of times. This sequence joins TRBV28 and TRBJ2-1, with a weak D call TRBD2 (6 bases). Trimming took off 5 bases at V and 9 bases at J, with 17 bases between the two ends. CDR3 length: 14 residues. Germline loops: CDR1 MDHEN, CDR2 SYDVKM. The CDR3 sequence is CASSPHPGAVEQFF. CDR3 in DNA: TGTGCCAGCAGTCCCCACCCGGGAGCGGTTGAGCAGTTCTTC.

This clone was recorded only once. With a far larger clone one base away, a read error is the likely cause. The rearrangement links TRBV6-5 to TRBJ2-1; 8 nucleotides agree with TRBD2. The germline CDR1 and CDR2 sequences are MNHEY and SVGAGI. This CDR3 spans 15 amino acids. The CDR3 sequence: CASNYEGLDTNEQFF. Here the CDR3 DNA reads TGTGCCAGCAATTACGAGGGACTAGACACCAATGAGCAGTTCTTC.

The V call is TRBV19, the J call TRBJ1-2, with 7 bases identical to TRBD1. The CDR3 is made up of 16 amino acids. J gave up 4 bases and V 4 bases, and 12 bases lay outside the gene matches. Germline CDR1 and CDR2: LNHDA and SQIVND (reference sequence). CDR3 DNA: TGTGCCAGTAGTAAAGGCTCGTGGGACAGACTCTATGGCTACACCTTC. Translated, it gives CASSKGSWDRLYGYTF.

The chain has TRBV7-9 and TRBJ1-4; D remains unclear. CDR1 and CDR2 (germline): SEHNR, FQNEAQ (reference sequence). V was cut by 5 bases and J by 6 bases, with 10 bases left in between. The CDR3 length is 13 residues. The CDR3 DNA follows: TGTGCCAGCAGCGCCGGAACAGATGAAAAACTGTTTTTT. Its protein product is CASSAGTDEKLFF.

The rearrangement uses TRBV6-5 and TRBJ2-7, with 7 bases aligning to TRBD2. CDR1 and CDR2 (germline): MNHEY, SVGAGI. There are 13 residues in the CDR3. V lost 6 bases, J lost 0 bases, and 2 bases stayed unmatched. This CDR3 reads CASRPGGSYEQYF. The CDR3 nucleotides are TGTGCCAGCAGGCCGGGGGGCTCCTACGAGCAGTACTTC.

With regard to this clone: Relative to the germline gene, one junction end is altered; a read error may explain this. V is TRBV19 and J is TRBJ1-1, with D perhaps TRBD1 (5 bases). This CDR3 has 15 amino acids. From germline, CDR1 is LNHDA and CDR2 SQIVND (reference sequence). CDR3 coding DNA: TGTGCCAGTAGTCTAGAAGCCACAGGGAACACTGAAGCTTTCTTT. Encoded protein: CASSLEATGNTEAFF.

The V gene is TRBV6-6, the J gene TRBJ2-7; TRBD1 is a possible D gene (6 bases). V dropped 6 bases and J dropped 2 bases, with 14 bases sitting between them. Per germline, CDR1 MNHNY and CDR2 SVGAGI (reference sequence). The length of the CDR3 is 14 residues. The CDR3 DNA sequence: TGTGCCAGCAGAGCTACAGGGTTGACCTACGAGCAGTACTTC. Translated: CASRATGLTYEQYF.

Regarding this clone: Additional DNA sequences in this sample encode the identical CDR3. The rearrangement links TRBV5-1 to TRBJ2-1; the match to TRBD2 covers 7 bases. V lost 4 bases, J lost 0 bases, and 4 bases stayed unmatched. CDR1 and CDR2 (germline): SGHRS, YFSETQ. This CDR3 is 15 amino acids long. The CDR3 DNA reads TGCGCCAGCAGCCAAAGCGGGAACTCCTACAATGAGCAGTTCTTC. It is translated as CASSQSGNSYNEQFF.

This clone was counted a few times. The chain is built from TRBV7-2 and TRBJ2-7, with D possibly matching TRBD2 (6 bases). CDR3 size: 15 residues. CDR1 SGHTA and CDR2 FQGNSA come from the germline V gene. The V end was cut by 5 bases, the J end by 5 bases, with 19 bases between. CDR3 DNA: TGTGCCAGCAGCGGCCCTGCGGGAATACGAAACGAGCAGTACTTC. This codes for CASSGPAGIRNEQYF.

V usage is TRBV27 and J usage is TRBJ2-7, with 16 nucleotides matching TRBD2. The V gene's germline CDR1 is MNHEY and CDR2 SMNVEV (reference sequence). With V trimmed by 6 bases and J by 4 bases, 18 bases remained unmatched. The CDR3 consists of 20 residues. CDR3 DNA: TGTGCCAGCAGGAATGAACCGGGACTAGCGGGAGGGCCGGGGGGATACGAGCAGTACTTC. This translates into CASRNEPGLAGGPGGYEQYF.

V usage is TRBV11-2 and J usage is TRBJ2-1; 11 bases map to TRBD2. Trimming removed 5 bases from V and 9 bases from J; junction bases left unmatched: 9. This CDR3 is 15 amino acids long. In germline, CDR1 is SGHAT, CDR2 FQNNGV. CDR3 bases: TGTGCCAGCAGCCATACACTAGCGGGAGTACTTGAGCAGTTCTTC. It translates to CASSHTLAGVLEQFF.

The chain's CDR3 is CASSTQGHLGETQYF. The CDR3 bases are TGCGCCAGCAGCACACAGGGACACCTTGGAGAGACCCAGTACTTC. V usage is TRBV5-1 and J usage is TRBJ2-5; D perhaps matches TRBD1 (6 bases). The germline V and J ends were trimmed by 4 bases and 4 bases, with 17 bases remaining between them. Per germline, CDR1 SGHRS and CDR2 YFSETQ. The CDR3 sequence is 15 residues long. The whole variable domain, remainder taken from reference TRBV5-1 and TRBJ2-5, is KAGVTQTPRYLIKTRGQQVTLSCSPISGHRSVSWYQQTPGQGLQFLFEYFSETQRNKGNFPGRFSGRQFSNSRSEMNVSTLELGDSALYLCASSTQGHLGETQYFGPGTRLLVL.

The chain uses TRBV5-1 and TRBJ2-3; 10 nucleotides line up with TRBD2. The CDR3 extends over 17 amino acids. Unmatched junction bases numbered 13, after V lost 0 bases and J lost 9 bases. Per the germline V gene, CDR1 is SGHRS and CDR2 is YFSETQ. The CDR3 region is CASSLGLAGAPQGTQYF. The CDR3 DNA follows: TGCGCCAGCAGCTTGGGGCTAGCGGGGGCCCCACAGGGCACGCAGTATTTT.

In its sample, this clone was seen once. V and J are TRBV30 and TRBJ2-1; weak D call: TRBD1 (5 bases). Germline CDR1 is GTSNPN and CDR2 is SVGIG (reference sequence). The length of the CDR3 is 13 residues. V was cut by 5 bases and J by 1 base, with 9 bases left in between. The CDR3 loop reads CAWADSSYNEQFF. Written as DNA, the CDR3 is TGTGCCTGGGCTGACAGTTCCTACAATGAGCAGTTCTTC.

This clone came up once. V usage is TRBV15 and J usage is TRBJ2-2; maybe TRBD1 (6 bases). Germline lookup yields CDR1 LNHNV and CDR2 YYDKDF (reference sequence). V was cut by 5 bases and J by 4 bases, with 11 bases left in between. The CDR3 is 14 residues long. In nucleotides, the CDR3 is TGTGCCACCAGCGTCCAGGGGACCACCGGGGAGCTGTTTTTT. This sequence encodes CATSVQGTTGELFF.

This sequence joins TRBV4-1 and TRBJ1-5; 9 bases agree with TRBD1. V shed 3 bases, J shed 2 bases, and the junction held 8 bases outside the gene matches. Germline V gives CDR1 MGHRA, CDR2 YSYEKL. The CDR3 loop spans 17 amino acids. This CDR3 reads CASSQARQGVGNQPQHF. The CDR3 DNA reads TGCGCCAGCAGCCAGGCGAGACAGGGGGTGGGCAATCAGCCCCAGCATTTT.

This chain joins TRBV30 and TRBJ2-7, with D tentatively TRBD2 (6 bases). In germline, CDR1 is GTSNPN, CDR2 SVGIG (reference sequence). V lost 3 bases to trimming and J lost 2 bases, with 14 bases between them. The CDR3 spans 14 residues. This chain's CDR3 is CAWSGGTAAYEQYF. CDR3 in DNA: TGTGCCTGGAGCGGGGGAACTGCTGCCTACGAGCAGTACTTC.

The rearrangement joins TRBV5-1 to TRBJ2-3, with no clear D. The germline V and J ends were trimmed by 0 bases and 2 bases, with 7 bases remaining between them. Germline V gene lookup returns CDR1 SGHRS and CDR2 YFSETQ. This CDR3 is 14 amino acids long. CDR3 DNA: TGCGCCAGCAGCTTGGAGGCATACACAGATACGCAGTATTTT. Translating gives CASSLEAYTDTQYF.

V and J are TRBV15 and TRBJ2-1, with TRBD2 as a possible D gene (5 bases). V was clipped by 0 bases and J by 12 bases, with 12 bases between them. Germline V gene lookup returns CDR1 LNHNV and CDR2 YYDKDF (reference sequence). This CDR3 is 13 amino acids long. The CDR3 reads CATSRDQEVRQFF. CDR3 sequence (DNA): TGTGCCACCAGCAGAGATCAGGAGGTGCGGCAGTTCTTC.

This clone came up once. V gene TRBV4-1 combines with J gene TRBJ1-2; 8 nucleotides match TRBD1. CDR1 and CDR2 (germline): MGHRA, YSYEKL. V lost 4 bases to trimming and J lost 2 bases; unmatched junction nucleotides: 12. This CDR3 region has 17 residues. The CDR3 DNA follows: TGCGCCAGCAGCCCATCTGAAACCTGGACAGGGAACTATGGCTACACCTTC. This codes for CASSPSETWTGNYGYTF.

The chain couples TRBV4-3 to TRBJ1-4; TRBD1 might be the D (6 bases). The CDR3 totals 16 residues. The germline V gene encodes CDR1 LGHNA and CDR2 YSLEER. The germline V and J ends were trimmed by 0 bases and 5 bases, with 13 bases remaining between them. In DNA form, the CDR3 reads TGCGCCAGCAGCCAAGATGGAAGGGGGGGCAATGAAAAACTGTTTTTT. It codes for CASSQDGRGGNEKLFF.

Notes on this clone: Other DNA sequences in the same sample also yield this CDR3. The chain combines TRBV6-5 with TRBJ2-6; D remains ambiguous. The CDR3 contains 15 residues. V was pared by 3 bases and J by 1 base, with 7 bases between. From germline, CDR1 is MNHEY and CDR2 SVGAGI. The CDR3 coding sequence is TGTGCCAGCAGTTATAAGCCGTCTGGGGCCAACGTCCTGACTTTC. Translation: CASSYKPSGANVLTF.